These 15 T cell receptor beta chains came from one sample sequenced in a study of liver allograft versus peripheral blood T cells. Overall study context: In transplanted livers, T cell receptor repertoires were compared with those found in the recipients' peripheral blood.

TCRdb analysed the reads with MiXCR anew, one entry per CDR3 protein. This table holds some 6,500 distinct CDR3 sequences, 15% to 20% found once. The receptors originated from a human patient who had a liver transplant. The graft donor may have contributed some T cells.

This chain connects TRBV6-5 to TRBJ2-2; 10 nucleotides match TRBD2. In germline, CDR1 is MNHEY, CDR2 SVGAGI. V was clipped by 6 bases and J by 3 bases; unmatched bases: 7. CDR3 length: 16 residues. The CDR3 loop is CASRLLAGGDTGELFF. The CDR3 DNA follows: TGTGCCAGCAGGTTGTTAGCGGGGGGAGACACCGGGGAGCTGTTTTTT.

V is TRBV12-3 or TRBV12-4 and J is TRBJ1-2; D may be TRBD1 (6 bases). The CDR3 extends over 13 amino acids. Trimming pared 2 bases from V and 5 bases from J, leaving 9 bases between. The CDR3: CASSLLGTYGYTF. CDR3 nucleotides: TGTGCCAGCAGTTTACTAGGGACATATGGCTACACCTTC.

This clonotype is large (0.1 to 1%) in the sample. The genes are TRBV6-1 and TRBJ2-7; D is possibly TRBD2 (6 bases). Germline V CDR1 and CDR2: MNHNS, SASEGT. Trimming pared 3 bases from V and 3 bases from J, leaving 9 bases between. This CDR3 is built from 13 residues. CDR3 protein: CASSEGLSYEQYF. The CDR3 DNA reads TGTGCCAGCAGTGAGGGACTGAGCTACGAGCAGTACTTC.

This clonotype was recorded a few times. The V and J genes are TRBV20-1 and TRBJ2-3; TRBD2 agrees at 10 bases. Germline assignment: CDR1 DFQATT and CDR2 SNEGSKA (reference sequence). This CDR3 comprises 15 residues. V shed 1 base, J shed 4 bases, and the junction held 5 bases outside the gene matches. CDR3 in DNA: TGCAGTGCTAGAGCCCTAGCGGGAGAGTCAGATACGCAGTATTTT. Amino acids: CSARALAGESDTQYF.

By its share, this clonotype is medium-sized. V gene TRBV7-9 combines with J gene TRBJ1-5; D unresolved. Germline values: CDR1 SEHNR, CDR2 FQNEAQ (reference sequence). The length of the CDR3 is 12 residues. Trimming stripped 3 bases from V and 4 bases from J, with 4 bases between. The CDR3 here is CASSLGNQPQHF. DNA of the CDR3: TGTGCCAGCAGCTTGGGAAATCAGCCCCAGCATTTT.

This sequence joins TRBV7-9 and TRBJ1-3; maybe TRBD1 (5 bases). The germline V gene has CDR1 SEHNR and CDR2 FQNEAQ (reference sequence). The CDR3 extends over 15 amino acids. V gave up 7 bases and J gave up 4 bases, with 17 bases separating them. CDR3 sequence reads: CASTILGTQGNTIYF. The CDR3 region has the DNA TGTGCCAGCACCATCCTTGGGACTCAGGGAAACACCATATATTTT.

This clonotype was observed a few times. The chain recombines TRBV7-9 with TRBJ1-3; D call uncertain. Germline V gene lookup returns CDR1 SEHNR and CDR2 FQNEAQ (reference sequence). V gave up 6 bases and J gave up 3 bases, with 12 bases separating them. CDR3 size: 14 residues. CDR3 amino acids: CASSSGRDGNTIYF. CDR3 DNA: TGTGCCAGCAGTTCGGGCCGGGATGGAAACACCATATATTTT.

This clonotype was observed at least ten times. The chain combines TRBV28 with TRBJ2-1, with 8 bases identical to TRBD1. The CDR3 consists of 14 residues. The trim removed 2 bases at V and 7 bases at J, leaving 4 bases unmatched. CDR1 and CDR2 (germline): MDHEN, SYDVKM. CDR3 residues: CASSLLGTGNEQFF. The CDR3 DNA reads as TGTGCCAGCAGTTTACTTGGGACAGGTAATGAGCAGTTCTTC.

This clonotype was seen only a few times. The rearrangement links TRBV16 to TRBJ1-3; 9 positions match TRBD1. Germline V gives CDR1 KGHSY, CDR2 FQNENV. Losses at the gene ends were 3 bases for V and 3 bases for J; bases not matched to a gene: 6. This CDR3 region has 16 residues. Here the CDR3 DNA reads TGTGCCAGCAGCCATCCGGGACAGGGAGGTGGAAACACCATATATTTT. Its translation: CASSHPGQGGGNTIYF.

This clonotype turned up a few times. The genes are TRBV19 and TRBJ1-5; D remains unclear. The germline V gene encodes CDR1 LNHDA and CDR2 SQIVND (reference sequence). Trimming removed 4 bases at V and 5 bases at J, with 21 bases between. The CDR3 runs 17 residues. CDR3 sequence: CASSSPLLRTTYQPQHF. The CDR3 DNA follows: TGTGCCAGTAGTAGCCCTCTCCTCCGGACCACCTATCAGCCCCAGCATTTT.

This clonotype is labeled medium-sized (0.01 to 0.1%). The chain joins TRBV18 to TRBJ1-5; a weak D match, TRBD1 (5 bases). The V gene lost 2 bases and the J gene lost 6 bases, with 17 bases spanning the gap. CDR1 is KGHSH, CDR2 LQKENI, per germline. The CDR3 is 16 residues long. CDR3 loop: CASSPGGDRRVQPQHF. The CDR3 DNA follows: TGTGCCAGCTCACCAGGGGGGGATCGGAGGGTTCAGCCCCAGCATTTT. Based on the CDR3 plus reference TRBV18 and TRBJ1-5, the full variable domain is NAGVMQNPRHLVRRRGQEARLRCSPMKGHSHVYWYRQLPEEGLKFMVYLQKENIIDESGMPKERFSAEFPKEGPSILRIQQVVRGDSAAYFCASSPGGDRRVQPQHFGDGTRLSIL.

By sample share, this clonotype is medium-sized. The chain has TRBV27 and TRBJ1-2, with 7 bases identical to TRBD1. Germline V gene lookup returns CDR1 MNHEY and CDR2 SMNVEV (reference sequence). The CDR3 length is 14 residues. J was trimmed by 4 bases and V by 3 bases; bases with no gene match: 5. This CDR3 reads CASSLGGGGYGYTF. The CDR3 nucleotides are TGTGCCAGCAGTTTGGGAGGGGGCGGCTATGGCTACACCTTC.

This clonotype has more than one count but fewer than ten. The chain joins TRBV6-1 to TRBJ2-3; possibly TRBD1 for D (6 bases). The germline CDR1 and CDR2 sequences are MNHNS and SASEGT. Trimming removed 4 bases from V and 6 bases from J, with 17 bases in between. This CDR3 has 15 residues. CDR3 sequence: CASSVPRTVQDTQYF. The CDR3 DNA reads TGTGCCAGCAGTGTACCCCGGACAGTTCAGGATACGCAGTATTTT.

This clonotype was counted many times. The V call is TRBV10-3, the J call TRBJ1-6; weak D call: TRBD1 (6 bases). The CDR3 spans 17 residues. Per the germline V gene, CDR1 is ENHRY and CDR2 is SYGVKD. Trimming cost V 2 bases and J 4 bases, with 15 bases left between them. The CDR3 loop reads CAISEGTPLGYNSPLHF. CDR3 coding DNA: TGTGCCATCAGTGAGGGGACACCTTTAGGGTATAATTCACCCCTCCACTTT.

This clonotype is deemed medium-sized. V gene TRBV18 combines with J gene TRBJ1-6, with 9 bases identical to TRBD1. The germline CDR1 and CDR2 sequences are KGHSH and LQKENI. Unmatched junction bases numbered 4, after V lost 3 bases and J lost 10 bases. This CDR3 has 14 amino acids. The CDR3 coding sequence is TGTGCCAGCTCACCGGGACAGGGAGGCTCACCCCTCCACTTT. This codes for CASSPGQGGSPLHF. The full variable domain, with the rest looked up from reference TRBV18 and TRBJ1-6, is NAGVMQNPRHLVRRRGQEARLRCSPMKGHSHVYWYRQLPEEGLKFMVYLQKENIIDESGMPKERFSAEFPKEGPSILRIQQVVRGDSAAYFCASSPGQGGSPLHFGNGTRLTVT.